The rows below give T cell receptor beta chains drawn from one sample of a study of identical twins. TCRdb called the 5' RACE reads again in MiXCR, with one record for every CDR3 protein. The sample holds 550,000 to 700,000 distinct CDR3 sequences, roughly 20% seen once. The sample was also reused in another study, on T cells expressing NK-cell markers.

The sequenced material came from PBMCs. The receptors originated from a young woman in good health. The CDR3 runs from the conserved cysteine through the conserved F or W. Fields, in order: J gene, V gene, D gene, clone size, CDR3 protein, CDR3 DNA. D genes are given only for firm matches. Not every row has a clone size; where given, it reads once, few, many or a size class.

>TRBJ2-5|TRBV20-1|NA|NA
CSASPRPKETQYF
TGCAGTGCTAGTCCGCGACCTAAAGAGACCCAGTACTTC
>TRBJ2-3|TRBV12-3/TRBV12-4|TRBD2|few
CASGELAVTDTQYF
TGTGCCAGCGGGGAGCTAGCGGTCACAGATACGCAGTATTTT
>TRBJ2-7|TRBV20-1|TRBD2|NA
CSARRVAGYSQEQYF
TGCAGTGCTAGGAGGGTAGCGGGATATTCGCAAGAGCAGTACTTC
>TRBJ2-7|TRBV20-1|TRBD2|many
CSARGGGTYEQYF
TGCAGTGCTAGAGGGGGGGGGACCTACGAGCAGTACTTC
>TRBJ1-1|TRBV5-1|NA|few
CASSLEGDMNTEAFF
TGCGCCAGCAGCTTGGAGGGGGATATGAACACTGAAGCTTTCTTT
>TRBJ2-5|TRBV20-1|NA|few
CSARVTGQGTQYF
TGCAGTGCTAGAGTCACAGGTCAGGGGACCCAGTACTTC
>TRBJ2-5|TRBV20-1|TRBD2|many
CSASVGGQETQYF
TGCAGTGCTAGCGTCGGGGGGCAAGAGACCCAGTACTTC
>TRBJ2-3|TRBV7-9|TRBD1|NA
CASSLAGQGREDTQYF
TGTGCCAGCAGCTTGGCCGGACAGGGAAGGGAAGATACGCAGTATTTT
>TRBJ1-2|TRBV4-2|NA|few
CASSQDQTGQDYGYTF
TGTGCCAGCAGCCAAGATCAAACTGGGCAGGACTATGGCTACACCTTC
>TRBJ2-3|TRBV5-1|NA|NA
CASSLEPGATDTQYF
TGCGCCAGCAGCTTGGAACCGGGGGCGACAGATACGCAGTATTTT
>TRBJ2-2|TRBV5-1|NA|NA
CASTAESNTGELFF
TGCGCCAGTACGGCGGAGTCCAACACCGGGGAGCTGTTTTTT
>TRBJ2-7|TRBV20-1|TRBD2|few
CSAILSGSSYEQYF
TGCAGTGCAATCTTAAGCGGGAGCTCCTACGAGCAGTACTTC
>TRBJ2-3|TRBV20-1|TRBD2|NA
CSAYSGGAPDTQYF
TGCAGTGCCTATAGCGGGGGGGCCCCAGATACGCAGTATTTT
>TRBJ2-1|TRBV3-1|NA|many
CASSQVVAAISYNEQFF
TGTGCCAGCAGCCAAGTAGTAGCGGCGATTTCCTACAATGAGCAGTTCTTC
>TRBJ2-5|TRBV20-1|NA|once
CSAWTVMDQETQYF
TGCAGTGCTTGGACAGTAATGGACCAAGAGACCCAGTACTTC
>TRBJ2-5|TRBV4-1|NA|few
CASSQRGTQYF
TGCGCCAGCAGCCAAAGAGGTACCCAGTACTTC
>TRBJ2-5|TRBV5-1|TRBD2|NA
CASSGLAGYTQETQYF
TGCGCCAGCAGCGGTTTAGCGGGGTATACCCAAGAGACCCAGTACTTC
>TRBJ1-2|TRBV29-1|TRBD1|NA
CSVGDRENGYTF
TGCAGCGTGGGGGACAGGGAGAATGGCTACACCTTC
>TRBJ2-5|TRBV20-1|TRBD2|few
CSARTVAGPYQETQYF
TGCAGTGCTCGAACTGTAGCGGGGCCGTACCAAGAGACCCAGTACTTC
>TRBJ2-7|TRBV12-3/TRBV12-4|NA|NA
CASSLGTGISSYEQYF
TGTGCCAGCAGTTTAGGAACCGGGATAAGCTCCTACGAGCAGTACTTC
>TRBJ2-7|TRBV3-1|NA|NA
CASSSTRGIDEQYF
TGTGCCAGCAGCTCCACTCGGGGAATCGACGAGCAGTACTTC
>TRBJ1-2|TRBV20-1|TRBD1|NA
CSAPTGGGHGYTF
TGCAGTGCTCCCACAGGGGGCGGTCATGGCTACACCTTC
>TRBJ1-1|TRBV15|NA|many
CATSRASRGEAFF
TGTGCCACCAGCAGAGCCTCCCGGGGTGAAGCTTTCTTT
>TRBJ2-2|TRBV7-7|NA|NA
CASSSFEGTNTGELFF
TGTGCCAGCAGCTCCTTCGAGGGTACGAACACCGGGGAGCTGTTTTTT
>TRBJ2-7|TRBV4-1|TRBD1|NA
CASSISRDRVGEQYF
TGCGCCAGCAGCATCTCCCGGGACAGGGTAGGAGAGCAGTACTTC
>TRBJ2-3|TRBV6-1|TRBD1|NA
CASTPDRGGADTQYF
TGTGCCAGCACCCCCGACCGAGGGGGCGCAGATACGCAGTATTTT
>TRBJ2-3|TRBV5-1|NA|few
CASSGTNTDTQYF
TGCGCCAGCAGCGGGACAAACACAGATACGCAGTATTTT
>TRBJ2-5|TRBV5-1|NA|NA
CASNRPGGETQYF
TGCGCCAGCAACAGACCGGGTGGGGAGACCCAGTACTTC
>TRBJ2-5|TRBV20-1|TRBD2|NA
CSARATSVGQETQYF
TGCAGTGCTAGAGCAACTAGCGTCGGCCAAGAGACCCAGTACTTC
>TRBJ1-2|TRBV9|NA|few
CASSSHRVGYTF
TGTGCCAGCAGCTCACACAGGGTCGGCTACACCTTC
>TRBJ2-5|TRBV7-9|NA|NA
CASSPNWPQYF
TGTGCCAGCAGCCCTAATTGGCCCCAGTACTTC
>TRBJ1-1|TRBV20-1|NA|many
CSAGRGTLGAFF
TGCAGTGCTGGGCGGGGAACACTGGGAGCTTTCTTT
>TRBJ2-5|TRBV20-1|NA|few
CSARTGYQETQYF
TGCAGTGCTAGAACGGGGTACCAAGAGACCCAGTACTTC